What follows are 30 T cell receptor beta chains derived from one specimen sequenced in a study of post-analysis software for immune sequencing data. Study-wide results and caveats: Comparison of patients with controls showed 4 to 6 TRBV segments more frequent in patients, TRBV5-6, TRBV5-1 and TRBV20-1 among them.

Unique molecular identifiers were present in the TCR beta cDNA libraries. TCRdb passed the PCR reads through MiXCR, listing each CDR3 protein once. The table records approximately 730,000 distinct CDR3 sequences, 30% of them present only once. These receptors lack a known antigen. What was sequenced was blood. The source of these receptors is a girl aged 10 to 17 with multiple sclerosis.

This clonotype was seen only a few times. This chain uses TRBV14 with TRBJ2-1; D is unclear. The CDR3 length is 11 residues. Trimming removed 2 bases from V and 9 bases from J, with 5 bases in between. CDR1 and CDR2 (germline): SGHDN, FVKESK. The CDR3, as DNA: TGTGCCAGCAGCCAAAAGGTTGAGCAGTTCTTC. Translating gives CASSQKVEQFF.

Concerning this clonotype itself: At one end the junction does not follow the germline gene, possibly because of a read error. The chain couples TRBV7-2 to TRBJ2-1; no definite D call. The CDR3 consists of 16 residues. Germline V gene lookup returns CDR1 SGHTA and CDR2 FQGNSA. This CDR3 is CASSLLSTTAYDEQFF. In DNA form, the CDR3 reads TGTGCCAGCAGCCTTCTTAGCACTACGGCCTACGATGAGCAGTTCTTC.

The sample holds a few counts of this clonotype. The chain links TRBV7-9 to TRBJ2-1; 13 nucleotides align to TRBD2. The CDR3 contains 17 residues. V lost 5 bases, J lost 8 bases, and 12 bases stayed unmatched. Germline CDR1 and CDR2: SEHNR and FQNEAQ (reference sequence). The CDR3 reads CASSPGTSGNGGYEQFF. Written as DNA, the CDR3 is TGTGCCAGCAGCCCCGGGACTAGCGGGAATGGAGGGTATGAGCAGTTCTTC.

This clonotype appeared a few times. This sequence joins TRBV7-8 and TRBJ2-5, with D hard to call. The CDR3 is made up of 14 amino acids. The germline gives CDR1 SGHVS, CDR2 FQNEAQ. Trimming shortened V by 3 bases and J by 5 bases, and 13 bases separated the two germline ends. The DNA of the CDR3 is TGTGCCAGCAGCTTGGTGCTGCTCGGGGAGACCCAGTACTTC. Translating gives CASSLVLLGETQYF.

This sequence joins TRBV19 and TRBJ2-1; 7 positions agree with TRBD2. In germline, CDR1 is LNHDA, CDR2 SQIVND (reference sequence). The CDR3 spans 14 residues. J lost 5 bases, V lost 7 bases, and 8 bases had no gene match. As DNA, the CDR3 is TGTGCCAGTAAATTCCAGCGGGACCACAATGAGCAGTTCTTC. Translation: CASKFQRDHNEQFF.

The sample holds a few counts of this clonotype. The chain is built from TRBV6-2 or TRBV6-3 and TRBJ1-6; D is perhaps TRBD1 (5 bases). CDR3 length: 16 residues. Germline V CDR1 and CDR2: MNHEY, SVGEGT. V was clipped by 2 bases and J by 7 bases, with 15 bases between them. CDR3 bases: TGTGCCAGCAGTTACGGCGGGGGATCATGGAATTCACCCCTCCACTTT. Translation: CASSYGGGSWNSPLHF.

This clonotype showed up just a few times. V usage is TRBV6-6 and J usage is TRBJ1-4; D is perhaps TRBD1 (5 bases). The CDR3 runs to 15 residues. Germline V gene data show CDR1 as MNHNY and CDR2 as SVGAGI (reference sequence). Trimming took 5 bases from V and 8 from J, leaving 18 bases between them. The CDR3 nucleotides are TGTGCCAGCAGTCGTGACTCTGCCTCAGGGGAAAAACTGTTTTTT. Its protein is CASSRDSASGEKLFF.

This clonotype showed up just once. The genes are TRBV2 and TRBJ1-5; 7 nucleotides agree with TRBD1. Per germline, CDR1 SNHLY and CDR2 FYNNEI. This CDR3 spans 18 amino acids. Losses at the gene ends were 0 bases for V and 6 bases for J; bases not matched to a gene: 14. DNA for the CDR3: TGTGCCAGCAGTGAAGCAAAAACAGGGGTCGTCCCCCCTCAGCCCCAGCATTTT. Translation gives CASSEAKTGVVPPQPQHF. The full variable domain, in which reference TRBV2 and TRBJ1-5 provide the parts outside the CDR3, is EPEVTQTPSHQVTQMGQEVILRCVPISNHLYFYWYRQILGQKVEFLVSFYNNEISEKSEIFDDQFSVERPDGSNFTLKIRSTKLEDSAMYFCASSEAKTGVVPPQPQHFGDGTRLSIL.

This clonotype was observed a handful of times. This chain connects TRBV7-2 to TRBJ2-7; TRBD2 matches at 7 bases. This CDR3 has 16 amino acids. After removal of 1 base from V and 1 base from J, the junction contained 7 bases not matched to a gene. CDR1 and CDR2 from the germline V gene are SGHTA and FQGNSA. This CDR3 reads CASSLERGVGSYEQYF. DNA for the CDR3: TGTGCCAGCAGCTTAGAACGGGGGGTAGGTTCCTACGAGCAGTACTTC.

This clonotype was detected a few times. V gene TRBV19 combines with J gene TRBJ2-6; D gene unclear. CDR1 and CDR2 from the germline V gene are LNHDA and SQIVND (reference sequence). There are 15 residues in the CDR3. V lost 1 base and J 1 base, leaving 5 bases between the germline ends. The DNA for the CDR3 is TGTGCCAGTAGTATAGCAGATTCTGGGGCCAACGTCCTGACTTTC. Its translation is CASSIADSGANVLTF.

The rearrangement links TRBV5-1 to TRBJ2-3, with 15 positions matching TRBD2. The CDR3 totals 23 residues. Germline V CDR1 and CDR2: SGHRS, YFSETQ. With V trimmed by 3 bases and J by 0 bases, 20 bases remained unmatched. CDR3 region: CASSSRWTSGGASKSASTDTQYF. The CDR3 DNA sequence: TGCGCCAGCAGCTCACGATGGACTAGCGGGGGGGCTAGTAAATCGGCTAGCACAGATACGCAGTATTTT.

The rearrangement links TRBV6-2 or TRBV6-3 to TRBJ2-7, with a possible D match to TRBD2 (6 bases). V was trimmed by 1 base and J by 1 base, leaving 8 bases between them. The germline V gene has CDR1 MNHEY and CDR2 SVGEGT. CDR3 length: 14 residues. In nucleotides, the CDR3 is TGTGCCAGCAGTTACTTCGGACTATCCTACGAGCAGTACTTC. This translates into CASSYFGLSYEQYF.

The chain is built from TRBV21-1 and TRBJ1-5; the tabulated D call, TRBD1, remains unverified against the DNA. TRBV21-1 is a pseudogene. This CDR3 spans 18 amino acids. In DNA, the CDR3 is TGTGCCAGCAGCGGGGGCGGCAGACAGGGGATCAGGAGTCAGCCCCAGCATTTT. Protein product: CASSGGGRQGIRSQPQHF.

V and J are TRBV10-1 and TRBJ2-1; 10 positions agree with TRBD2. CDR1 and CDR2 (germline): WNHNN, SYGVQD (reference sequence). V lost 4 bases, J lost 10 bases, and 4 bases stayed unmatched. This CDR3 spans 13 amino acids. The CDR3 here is CASSAALAGEQFF. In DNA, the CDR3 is TGCGCCAGCAGTGCAGCACTAGCGGGAGAGCAGTTCTTC.

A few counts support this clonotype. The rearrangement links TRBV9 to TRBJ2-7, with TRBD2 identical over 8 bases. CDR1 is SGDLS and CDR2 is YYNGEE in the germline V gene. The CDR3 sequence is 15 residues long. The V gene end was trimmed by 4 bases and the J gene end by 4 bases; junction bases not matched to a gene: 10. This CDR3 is CASSPRLAGLYEQYF. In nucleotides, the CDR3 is TGTGCCAGCAGCCCCCGTCTAGCGGGTTTATACGAGCAGTACTTC.

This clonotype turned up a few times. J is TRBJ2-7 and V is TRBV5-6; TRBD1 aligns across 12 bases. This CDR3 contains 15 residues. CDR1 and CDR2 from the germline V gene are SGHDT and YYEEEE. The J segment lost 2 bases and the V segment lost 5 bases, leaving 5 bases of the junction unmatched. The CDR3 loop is CASSTGTGGPYEQYF. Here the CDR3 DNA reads TGTGCCAGCAGTACCGGGACAGGGGGCCCCTACGAGCAGTACTTC.

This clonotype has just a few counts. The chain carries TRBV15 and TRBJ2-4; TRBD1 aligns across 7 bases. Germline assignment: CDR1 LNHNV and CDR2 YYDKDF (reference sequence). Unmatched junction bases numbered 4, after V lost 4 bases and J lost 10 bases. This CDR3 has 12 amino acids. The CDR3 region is CATSTGTAIQYF. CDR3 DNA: TGTGCCACCAGCACTGGGACAGCGATTCAGTACTTC.

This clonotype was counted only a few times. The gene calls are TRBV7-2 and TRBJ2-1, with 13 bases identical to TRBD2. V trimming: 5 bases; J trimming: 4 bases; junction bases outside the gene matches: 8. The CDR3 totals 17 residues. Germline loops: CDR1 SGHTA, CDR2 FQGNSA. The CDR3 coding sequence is TGTGCCAGCAGCCCGGAACTAGCGGGGGGGCGGTACAATGAGCAGTTCTTC. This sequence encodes CASSPELAGGRYNEQFF.

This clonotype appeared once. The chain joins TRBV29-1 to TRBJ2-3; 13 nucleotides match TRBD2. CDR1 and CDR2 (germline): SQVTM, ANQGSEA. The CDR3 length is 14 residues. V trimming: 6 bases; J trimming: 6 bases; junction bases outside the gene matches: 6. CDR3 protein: CSVTSGGALDTQYF. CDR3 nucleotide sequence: TGCAGCGTAACTAGCGGGGGGGCCTTGGATACGCAGTATTTT.

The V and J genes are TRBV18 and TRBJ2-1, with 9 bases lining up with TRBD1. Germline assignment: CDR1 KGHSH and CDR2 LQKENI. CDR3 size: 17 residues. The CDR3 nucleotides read TGTGTCAGTTCATCCTATAACCGGGACAGGGTATACAATGAGCAGTTCTTC. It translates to CVSSSYNRDRVYNEQFF. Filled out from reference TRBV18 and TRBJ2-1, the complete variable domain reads NAGVMQNPRHLVRRRGQEARLRCSPMKGHSHVYWYRQLPEEGLKFMVYLQKENIIDESGMPKERFSAEFPKEGPSILRIQQVVRGDSAAYFCVSSSYNRDRVYNEQFFGPGTRLTVL.

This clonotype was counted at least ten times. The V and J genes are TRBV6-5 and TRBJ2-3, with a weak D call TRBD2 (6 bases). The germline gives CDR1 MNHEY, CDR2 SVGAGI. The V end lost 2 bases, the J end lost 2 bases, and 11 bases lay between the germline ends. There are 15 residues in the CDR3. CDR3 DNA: TGTGCCAGCAGTTACATGGGGACTCACACAGATACGCAGTATTTT. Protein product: CASSYMGTHTDTQYF.

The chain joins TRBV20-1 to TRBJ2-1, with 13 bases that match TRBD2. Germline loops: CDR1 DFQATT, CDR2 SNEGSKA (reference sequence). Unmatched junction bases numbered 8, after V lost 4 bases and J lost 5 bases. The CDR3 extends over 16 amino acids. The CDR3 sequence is CSANPLAGGPDNEQFF. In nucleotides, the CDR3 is TGCAGTGCTAACCCACTAGCGGGGGGGCCGGACAATGAGCAGTTCTTC.

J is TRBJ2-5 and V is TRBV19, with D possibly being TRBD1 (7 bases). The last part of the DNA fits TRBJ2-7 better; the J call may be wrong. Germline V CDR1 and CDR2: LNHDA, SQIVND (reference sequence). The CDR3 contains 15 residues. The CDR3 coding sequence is TGTGCCAGTAGTATCGCAGGGGGAGGAACCTACGAGCAGTACTTC. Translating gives CASSIAGGGTYEQYF.

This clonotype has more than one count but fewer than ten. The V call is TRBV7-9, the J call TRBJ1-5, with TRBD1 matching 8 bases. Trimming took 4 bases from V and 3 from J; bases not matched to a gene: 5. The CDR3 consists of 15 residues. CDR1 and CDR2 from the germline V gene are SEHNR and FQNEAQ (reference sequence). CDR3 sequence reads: CASSSRTGNNQPQHF. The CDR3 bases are TGTGCCAGCAGCTCACGGACAGGGAACAATCAGCCCCAGCATTTT.

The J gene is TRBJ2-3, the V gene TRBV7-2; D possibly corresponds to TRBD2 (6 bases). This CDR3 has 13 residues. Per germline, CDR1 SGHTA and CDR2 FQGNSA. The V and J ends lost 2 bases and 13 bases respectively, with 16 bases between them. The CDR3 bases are TGTGCCAGCAGCTTATCTTGGGCGGGGATGGAGTATTTT. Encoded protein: CASSLSWAGMEYF.

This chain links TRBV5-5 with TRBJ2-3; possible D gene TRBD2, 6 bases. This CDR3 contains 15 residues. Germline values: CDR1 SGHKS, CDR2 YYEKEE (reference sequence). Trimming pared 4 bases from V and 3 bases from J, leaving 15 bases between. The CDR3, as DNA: TGTGCCAGCAGCGCCTCCGGGGGTTATACAGATACGCAGTATTTT. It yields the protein CASSASGGYTDTQYF.

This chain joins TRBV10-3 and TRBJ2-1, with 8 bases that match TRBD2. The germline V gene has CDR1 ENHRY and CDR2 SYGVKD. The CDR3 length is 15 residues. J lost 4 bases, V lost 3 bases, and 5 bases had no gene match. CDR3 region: CAISEREGLYNEQFF. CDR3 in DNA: TGTGCCATCAGTGAACGGGAGGGCCTTTACAATGAGCAGTTCTTC.

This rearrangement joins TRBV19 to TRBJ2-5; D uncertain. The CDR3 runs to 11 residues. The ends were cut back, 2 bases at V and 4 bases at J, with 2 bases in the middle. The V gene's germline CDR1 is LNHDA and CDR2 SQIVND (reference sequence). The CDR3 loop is CASSISETQYF. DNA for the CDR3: TGTGCCAGTAGTATATCAGAGACCCAGTACTTC.

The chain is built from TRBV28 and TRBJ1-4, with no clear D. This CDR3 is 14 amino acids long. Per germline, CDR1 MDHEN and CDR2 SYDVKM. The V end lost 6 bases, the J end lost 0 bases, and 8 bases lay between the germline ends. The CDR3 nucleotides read TGTGCCAGCAGGAACGGACCAACTAATGAAAAACTGTTTTTT. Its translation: CASRNGPTNEKLFF.

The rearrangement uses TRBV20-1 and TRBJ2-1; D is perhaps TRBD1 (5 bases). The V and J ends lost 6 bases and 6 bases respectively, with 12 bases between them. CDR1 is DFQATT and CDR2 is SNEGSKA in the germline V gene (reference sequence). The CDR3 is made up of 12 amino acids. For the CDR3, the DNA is TGCAGTGCCGAAGGGGCCCGCAATGAGCAGTTCTTC. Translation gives CSAEGARNEQFF.